A single sample gave rise to the 13 T cell receptor beta chains below, sequenced in a study of T-cell memory formation after mild COVID-19. MiXCR, applied by TCRdb to the 5' RACE reads, yields one record per CDR3 protein. This table has around 390,000 distinct CDR3 sequences, approximately 15% appearing once. The sequencing sample was made of PBMCs or a T cell subset sorted from them (not recorded which). Receptors were obtained from a man younger than 35 who had mild COVID-19 (a few samples of this study predate the infection). Cell type and time point are not known.

The chain links TRBV5-1 to TRBJ1-1; no definite D call. V lost 0 bases, J lost 3 bases, and 9 bases lay in between. Per germline, CDR1 SGHRS and CDR2 YFSETQ. CDR3 size: 14 residues. The CDR3 DNA reads TGCGCCAGCAGCTTGGCCACGGGATACACTGAAGCTTTCTTT. Its protein product is CASSLATGYTEAFF.

In this sample, this clonotype turned up a few times. This chain's CDR3 is CASSWQGVNEQFF. The DNA for the CDR3 is TGCGCCAGCAGCTGGCAGGGGGTTAATGAGCAGTTCTTC. This chain uses TRBV5-1 with TRBJ2-1; 7 nucleotides line up with TRBD1. The CDR3 contains 13 residues. With 3 bases clipped from V and 7 bases from J, the junction kept 4 bases outside the gene matches. Germline V gene data show CDR1 as SGHRS and CDR2 as YFSETQ.

CDR3 residues: CASSLTRVGSDTEAFF. In DNA, the CDR3 is TGTGCCAGCAGCTTGACCAGGGTGGGGTCGGACACTGAAGCTTTCTTT. The chain has TRBV7-3 and TRBJ1-1, with D possibly matching TRBD1 (5 bases). The V end was cut by 3 bases, the J end by 3 bases, with 17 bases between. In germline, CDR1 is SGHTA, CDR2 FQGTGA. This CDR3 spans 16 amino acids.

The J gene is TRBJ2-7, the V gene TRBV6-5; 10 positions agree with TRBD1. The CDR3 consists of 13 residues. Losses at the gene ends were 8 bases for V and 1 base for J; bases not matched to a gene: 2. Per germline, CDR1 MNHEY and CDR2 SVGAGI. The CDR3: CASGQGESYEQYF. The CDR3 DNA reads as TGTGCCAGCGGACAGGGGGAGTCCTACGAGCAGTACTTC.

The chain recombines TRBV5-4 with TRBJ2-3; 10 bases agree with TRBD2. The CDR3 length is 16 residues. V lost 2 bases to trimming and J lost 2 bases; unmatched junction nucleotides: 5. From germline, CDR1 is SGHNT and CDR2 YYREEE (reference sequence). The CDR3 coding sequence is TGTGCCAGCAGCTTAAATAGCGGGGGGTTCACAGATACGCAGTATTTT. It is translated as CASSLNSGGFTDTQYF.

This clonotype has more than one count but fewer than ten. This chain links TRBV6-5 with TRBJ1-1; possible D gene TRBD1, 6 bases. Germline V gene lookup returns CDR1 MNHEY and CDR2 SVGAGI. This CDR3 spans 13 amino acids. V dropped 8 bases and J dropped 1 base, with 11 bases sitting between them. This CDR3 reads CASLQGTNTEAFF. CDR3 sequence (DNA): TGTGCCAGCCTACAGGGTACGAACACTGAAGCTTTCTTT.

This clonotype turned up a few times. The rearrangement links TRBV27 to TRBJ2-1, with D unclear. Germline V gene data show CDR1 as MNHEY and CDR2 as SMNVEV (reference sequence). V was clipped by 6 bases and J by 7 bases, with 10 bases between them. CDR3 length: 12 amino acids. CDR3 loop: CASRGLSNEQFF. CDR3 coding DNA: TGTGCCAGCAGGGGTCTGTCTAATGAGCAGTTCTTC.

This clonotype was picked up many times. The J gene is TRBJ2-3, the V gene TRBV7-2, with 13 bases that match TRBD2. The CDR3 is 16 amino acids. The V gene end was trimmed by 6 bases and the J gene end by 2 bases; junction bases not matched to a gene: 5. Germline V gene lookup returns CDR1 SGHTA and CDR2 FQGNSA. The CDR3 DNA reads TGTGCCAGCAGGCTGACTAGCGGGGGGCCCACAGATACGCAGTATTTT. It yields the protein CASRLTSGGPTDTQYF.

The V call is TRBV12-2, the J call TRBJ1-3. TRBV12-2 is a pseudogene segment. This CDR3 has 16 residues. CDR3 sequence reads: CASRLDEEGRGNTIYF. The DNA for the CDR3 is TGTGCAAGTCGCTTAGATGAGGAAGGACGTGGAAACACCATATATTTT.

This clonotype occurred many times. The chain links TRBV7-2 to TRBJ2-1, with a weak D call TRBD1 (5 bases). Germline assignment: CDR1 SGHTA and CDR2 FQGNSA. This CDR3 is built from 14 residues. The V end lost 2 bases, the J end lost 4 bases, and 9 bases lay between the germline ends. The chain's CDR3 is CASSLRTTYNEQFF. As DNA, the CDR3 is TGTGCCAGCAGCTTAAGGACAACTTACAATGAGCAGTTCTTC.

This clonotype came up a few times. The rearrangement joins TRBV6-4 to TRBJ2-3; unclear D gene. V was pared by 3 bases and J by 6 bases, with 16 bases between. The CDR3 sequence is 15 residues long. The germline CDR1 and CDR2 sequences are MRHNA and SNTAGT. CDR3 coding DNA: TGTGCCAGCAGTGAGTCAGTACCTTGGTGGGATACGCAGTATTTT. This translates into CASSESVPWWDTQYF.

This clonotype has just a few counts. J is TRBJ2-4 and V is TRBV7-2, with D possibly TRBD1 on 6 matching bases. V lost 5 bases, J lost 3 bases, and 14 bases lay in between. The germline V gene encodes CDR1 SGHTA and CDR2 FQGNSA. This CDR3 region has 15 residues. The CDR3 coding sequence is TGTGCCAGCAGCCGAGGCCCACAGGGCAAAAACATTCAGTACTTC. Translation: CASSRGPQGKNIQYF. Based on the CDR3 plus reference TRBV7-2 and TRBJ2-4, the full variable domain is GAGVSQSPSNKVTEKGKDVELRCDPISGHTALYWYRQSLGQGLEFLIYFQGNSAPDKSGLPSDRFSAERTGGSVSTLTIQRTQQEDSAVYLCASSRGPQGKNIQYFGAGTRLSVL.

In its sample, this clonotype was seen a few times. The chain combines TRBV12-3 or TRBV12-4 with TRBJ1-1; 7 bases agree with TRBD1. Trimming cost V 5 bases and J 5 bases; bases outside gene matches: 8. CDR3 length: 14 residues. The CDR3, as DNA: TGTGCCAGCAGTGAGATCGCAGGGGGTACTGAAGCTTTCTTT. Protein sequence: CASSEIAGGTEAFF.